This T cell receptor beta chain was obtained from a study of blood T cell repertoires in COVID-19. V was shortened by 7 bases and J by 6 bases, with 15 bases between the two germline ends. This CDR3 comprises 13 residues. Germline V gene data show CDR1 as SEHNR and CDR2 as FQNEAQ (reference sequence). Clones were sequenced by immunoSEQ multiplex PCR, and TCRdb holds only the in-frame ones, with some missing. Among roughly 150,000 clones listed, around 80% were seen once. This TCR was sampled from a woman aged 70-85 years in a cohort exposed to, infected with or recovered from COVID-19 (not recorded which). The sample was PBMCs or T cells enriched from blood (not recorded which). The V gene is TRBV7-9, the J gene TRBJ1-2; D possibly corresponds to TRBD1 (5 bases). In DNA form, the CDR3 reads TGTGCCAGCACCCTAAGGGGCGAGGATGGCTACACCTTC. Translating it yields CASTLRGEDGYTF.